These 3 T cell receptor beta chains were sequenced from one sample in a study of T cell responses to AZD1222 COVID-19 vaccine. Generated by immunoSEQ multiplex PCR, the TCRdb table keeps only in-frame clones and is missing some. Found here are approximately 210,000 clones, around 94% of them singletons; the top ten hold 1.5% to 2%. The specimen comprised peripheral blood, sampled 28 days after the second dose of the MenACWY control vaccine. These receptor sequences come from an adult who received the MenACWY meningococcal vaccine as a control.

V is TRBV19 and J is TRBJ1-5; TRBD1 aligns across 8 bases. Per the germline V gene, CDR1 is LNHDA and CDR2 is SQIVND (reference sequence). This CDR3 region has 14 residues. V dropped 4 bases and J dropped 5; count of bases not matched to a gene: 4. CDR3 nucleotides: TGTGCCAGTAGTACACCGGGACAGGATCAGCCCCAGCATTTT. Amino acid sequence: CASSTPGQDQPQHF.

This chain uses TRBV29-1 with TRBJ1-5; TRBD1 aligns across 9 bases. The ends lost 6 bases at V and 2 bases at J; junction bases unmatched: 5. This CDR3 has 14 residues. Germline CDR1 SQVTM, CDR2 ANQGSEA. The CDR3 region has the DNA TGCAGCGTCGCCTGGACAGGGGGCAATCAGCCCCAGCATTTT. Translating gives CSVAWTGGNQPQHF.

The chain is built from TRBV5-1 and TRBJ2-5; D is possibly TRBD1 (6 bases). This CDR3 is 15 amino acids long. Germline CDR1 and CDR2: SGHRS and YFSETQ. V was trimmed by 4 bases and J by 1 base, leaving 14 bases between them. DNA for the CDR3: TGCGCCAGCAGCGCACAACAGGGCTCCCAAGAGACCCAGTACTTC. Encoded protein: CASSAQQGSQETQYF.